A selection of T cell receptor beta chains follows, all from one sample in a study of cytomegalovirus exposure and HLA in healthy donors. Assay used: immunoSEQ multiplex PCR; TCRdb lists only in-frame clones, some missing. Among approximately 95,000 clones listed, 78% were seen once. The specimen was PBMCs. The receptor source for this set is a woman in her 40s in good health and CMV-seropositive. Each CDR3 is given with its conserved first and last residue. A D gene is named only where the DNA matches it firmly. Expanded clones get a size class; other rows say once, few or many, or leave the size out.

>14|NA|TRBV10-3|TRBJ1-3|TRBD1
TGTGCCATCAGTCCTGACAGGGAGAGAAACACCATATATTTT
CAISPDRERNTIYF
>16|NA|TRBV28|TRBJ2-7|TRBD1
TGTGCCAGCAGCACAGCGGGACAGGGTCCCACCTACGAGCAGTACTTC
CASSTAGQGPTYEQYF
>18|NA|TRBV5-1|TRBJ1-2|TRBD1
TGCGCCAGCAGCACGGCCCGGGACAGAGCAACCCCTAACTATGGCTACACCTTC
CASSTARDRATPNYGYTF
>15|NA|TRBV9|TRBJ2-1|TRBD1
TGTGCCAGCAGCGCCTCGGGACAGGGGGCCCATGAGCAGTTCTTC
CASSASGQGAHEQFF
>12|NA|TRBV29-1|TRBJ2-7|NA
TGCAGCGCGGCGGCAGGGACCTACGAGCAGTACTTC
CSAAAGTYEQYF
>15|NA|TRBV7-8|TRBJ2-5|NA
TGTGCCAGCAGCTTTTTAGCGGACCTAAAAGAGACCCAGTACTTC
CASSFLADLKETQYF
>13|NA|TRBV5-1|TRBJ2-2|NA
TGCGCCAGCAGCGCCCTAGTTGCCGGGGAGCTGTTTTTT
CASSALVAGELFF
>16|once|TRBV5-1|TRBJ1-3|TRBD1
TGCGCCAGCAGCAGGACAGGGGGCCCCTCTGGAAACACCATATATTTT
CASSRTGGPSGNTIYF
>13|few|TRBV4-2|TRBJ2-7|NA
TGTGCCAGCAGCCGTGAACGGGACTACGAGCAGTACTTC
CASSRERDYEQYF
>16|NA|TRBV7-8|TRBJ2-7|TRBD2
TGTGCCAGCAGCCACCCCCAAGGGAGGGAGAATTACGAGCAGTACTTC
CASSHPQGRENYEQYF
>16|few|TRBV7-9|TRBJ2-1|NA
TGTGCCAGCAGCTTAGAAGGAGGGAAGGTGGGCAATGAGCAGTTCTTC
CASSLEGGKVGNEQFF
>17|once|TRBV6-1|TRBJ2-7|TRBD2
TGTGCCAGCAGTGTCCAAAAGACTAGCGGGAATACCTACGAGCAGTACTTC
CASSVQKTSGNTYEQYF
>14|NA|TRBV2|TRBJ2-2|NA
TGTGCCAGCCTGGGTAACGGGGACACCGGGGAGCTGTTTTTT
CASLGNGDTGELFF
>13|NA|TRBV6-1|TRBJ1-6|TRBD1
TGTGCCAGCAGTGACAGGGGGCATTCACCCCTCCACTTT
CASSDRGHSPLHF
>13|NA|TRBV2|TRBJ1-5|NA
TGTGCCAGCAGTAGCCAGGGGAATCAGCCCCAGCATTTT
CASSSQGNQPQHF
>13|NA|TRBV19|TRBJ1-1|NA
TGTGCCAGTAGTATGGTCCCGGAGACTGAAGCTTTCTTT
CASSMVPETEAFF
>17|NA|TRBV5-6|TRBJ2-1|TRBD2
TGTGCCAGCAGCCAATTAAAAATGGGACTAGTAGTGGGTGAGCAGTTCTTC
CASSQLKMGLVVGEQFF
>11|NA|TRBV19|TRBJ2-7|NA
TGTGCCAGTAGTACGGAGGGACAGCAGTACTTC
CASSTEGQQYF
>15|NA|TRBV6-5|TRBJ1-1|NA
TGTGCCAGCAGTTACTCGAACTATTTGAACACTGAAGCTTTCTTT
CASSYSNYLNTEAFF
>15|NA|TRBV6-5|TRBJ2-7|NA
TGTGCCAGCAGTTCCGCCGGCGGTTCTACCTACGAGCAGTACTTC
CASSSAGGSTYEQYF
>19|NA|TRBV18|TRBJ2-3|TRBD2
TGTGCCAGCTCACCACCTTTCGGGACTAGCGGGAGTGTGATAGATACGCAGTATTTT
CASSPPFGTSGSVIDTQYF
>13|NA|TRBV19|TRBJ1-4|NA
TGTGCCAGTAGTACGAGTTCTAATGAAAAACTGTTTTTT
CASSTSSNEKLFF
>16|NA|TRBV5-1|TRBJ2-3|TRBD2
TGCGCCAGCAGCCGGAACCTAGCGGGTATCACAGATACGCAGTATTTT
CASSRNLAGITDTQYF
>15|NA|TRBV15|TRBJ2-1|NA
TGTGCCACCAGCAGAGGGGGACTCGTTGCGGTTGAGCAGTTCTTC
CATSRGGLVAVEQFF
>12|NA|TRBV30|TRBJ1-6|NA
TGTGCCTGGAGTGTCACAGATTCACCCCTCCACTTT
CAWSVTDSPLHF
>17|NA|TRBV18|TRBJ2-6|TRBD1
TGTGCCAGCTCACCGGGACAGGGGGCGCCCGGGGCCAACGTCCTGACTTTC
CASSPGQGAPGANVLTF
>13|NA|TRBV30|TRBJ2-3|TRBD2
TGTGCCTGGAGAGTGGCGGGAGGTGATACGCAGTATTTT
CAWRVAGGDTQYF
>13|NA|TRBV6-1|TRBJ1-1|TRBD1
TGTGCCAGCAGTGTTCAACAGGGGGCTGAAGCTTTCTTT
CASSVQQGAEAFF
>18|few|TRBV7-9|TRBJ2-2|TRBD1
TGTGCCAGCAGCCGTTGGGGCAGGGGGATACAGAACACCGGGGAGCTGTTTTTT
CASSRWGRGIQNTGELFF
>12|NA|TRBV25-1|TRBJ2-5|NA
TGTGCCAGCACCTCTCATTCAGGAACCCAGTACTTC
CASTSHSGTQYF
>15|NA|TRBV7-9|TRBJ2-1|TRBD1
TGTGCCAGCAGCTTAGTGACAGGGCCCTACAATGAGCAGTTCTTC
CASSLVTGPYNEQFF
>14|once|TRBV5-4|TRBJ1-4|TRBD1
TGTGCCAGCAGCCGCGGGACAGTTAATGAAAAACTGTTTTTT
CASSRGTVNEKLFF
>13|NA|TRBV30|TRBJ2-7|NA
TGTGCCTCAACCGGGTTCCAGTTTTACGAGCAGTACTTC
CASTGFQFYEQYF
>15|NA|TRBV30|TRBJ1-1|TRBD1
TGTGCCTGGAGTCGCGGGACAGGCCCGAACACTGAAGCTTTCTTT
CAWSRGTGPNTEAFF
>18|NA|TRBV5-1|TRBJ2-1|TRBD2
TGCGCCAGCAGCCCTCTGACTAGCGGGAGATATACGAGCAATGAGCAGTTCTTC
CASSPLTSGRYTSNEQFF
>15|NA|TRBV6-1|TRBJ2-7|TRBD2
TGTGCCAGCAGTGAAGTCCCTAGCGGGAGCAACGAGCAGTACTTC
CASSEVPSGSNEQYF
>15|NA|TRBV15|TRBJ2-7|NA
TGTGCCACCAGCAGAGAAGAACTAACGACCTACGAGCAGTACTTC
CATSREELTTYEQYF